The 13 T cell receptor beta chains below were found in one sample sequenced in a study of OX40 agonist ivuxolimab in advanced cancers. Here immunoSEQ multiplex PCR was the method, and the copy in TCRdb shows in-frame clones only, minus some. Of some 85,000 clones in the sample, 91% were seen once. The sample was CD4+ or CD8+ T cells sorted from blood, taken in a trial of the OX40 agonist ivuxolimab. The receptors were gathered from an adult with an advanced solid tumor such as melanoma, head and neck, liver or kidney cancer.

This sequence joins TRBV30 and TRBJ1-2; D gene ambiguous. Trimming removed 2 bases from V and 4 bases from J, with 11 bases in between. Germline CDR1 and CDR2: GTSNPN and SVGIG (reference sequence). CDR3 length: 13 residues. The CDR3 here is CAWSPVNSYGYTF. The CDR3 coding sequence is TGTGCCTGGAGTCCAGTAAATTCCTATGGCTACACCTTC.

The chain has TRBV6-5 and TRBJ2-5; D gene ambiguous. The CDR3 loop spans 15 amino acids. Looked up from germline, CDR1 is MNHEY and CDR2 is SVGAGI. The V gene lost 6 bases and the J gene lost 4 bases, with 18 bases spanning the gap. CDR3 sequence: CASRNSLSGGETQYF. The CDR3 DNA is TGTGCCAGCAGAAACTCGTTGTCGGGTGGAGAGACCCAGTACTTC.

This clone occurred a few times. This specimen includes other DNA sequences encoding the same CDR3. CDR3 protein: CASSLVSGSSYEQYF. The CDR3 nucleotides read TGCGCCAGCAGCTTGGTTAGCGGGAGCTCCTACGAGCAGTACTTC. The V call is TRBV5-1, the J call TRBJ2-7; 9 bases match TRBD2. The germline V gene encodes CDR1 SGHRS and CDR2 YFSETQ. This CDR3 spans 15 amino acids. Unmatched junction bases numbered 1, after V lost 0 bases and J lost 0 bases.

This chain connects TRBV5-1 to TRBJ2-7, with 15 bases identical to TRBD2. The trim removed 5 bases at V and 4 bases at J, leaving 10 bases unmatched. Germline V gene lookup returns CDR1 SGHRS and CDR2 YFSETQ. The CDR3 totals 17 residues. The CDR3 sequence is CASSSGLAGGSFYEQYF. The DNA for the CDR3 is TGCGCCAGCAGTTCCGGACTAGCGGGAGGGAGCTTTTACGAGCAGTACTTC.

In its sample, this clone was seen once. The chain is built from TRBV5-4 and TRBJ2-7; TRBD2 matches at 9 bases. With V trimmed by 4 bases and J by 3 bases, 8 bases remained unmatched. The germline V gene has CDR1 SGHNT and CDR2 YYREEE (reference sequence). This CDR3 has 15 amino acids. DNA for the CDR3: TGTGCCAGCAGCCCGAGCGGGAGGTTCAACTACGAGCAGTACTTC. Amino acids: CASSPSGRFNYEQYF.

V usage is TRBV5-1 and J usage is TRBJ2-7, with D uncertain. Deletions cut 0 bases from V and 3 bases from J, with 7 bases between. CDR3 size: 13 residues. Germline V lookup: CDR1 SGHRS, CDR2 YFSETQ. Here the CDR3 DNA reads TGCGCCAGCAGCTTGGGACTTATCTACGAGCAGTACTTC. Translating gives CASSLGLIYEQYF.

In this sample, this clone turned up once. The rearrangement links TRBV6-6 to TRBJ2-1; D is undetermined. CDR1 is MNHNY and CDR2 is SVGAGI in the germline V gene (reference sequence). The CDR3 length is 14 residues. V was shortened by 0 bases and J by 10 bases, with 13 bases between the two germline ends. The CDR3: CASSYSYTGYEQFF. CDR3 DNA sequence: TGTGCCAGCAGTTACTCATATACCGGCTACGAGCAGTTCTTC.

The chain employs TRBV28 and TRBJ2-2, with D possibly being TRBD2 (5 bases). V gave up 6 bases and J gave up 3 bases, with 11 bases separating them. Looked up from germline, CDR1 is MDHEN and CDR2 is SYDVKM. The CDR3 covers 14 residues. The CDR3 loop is CASSPLADTGELFF. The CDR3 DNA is TGTGCCAGCAGCCCTCTAGCAGACACCGGGGAGCTGTTTTTT. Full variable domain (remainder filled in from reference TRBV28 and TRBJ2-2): DVKVTQSSRYLVKRTGEKVFLECVQDMDHENMFWYRQDPGLGLRLIYFSYDVKMKEKGDIPEGYSVSREKKERFSLILESASTNQTSMYLCASSPLADTGELFFGEGSRLTVL.

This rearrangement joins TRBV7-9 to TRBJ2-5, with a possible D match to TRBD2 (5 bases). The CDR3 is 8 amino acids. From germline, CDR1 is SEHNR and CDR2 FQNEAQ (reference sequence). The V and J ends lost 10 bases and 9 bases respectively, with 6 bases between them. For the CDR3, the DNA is TGTGCCACGGACTCCCAGTACTTC. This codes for CATDSQYF.

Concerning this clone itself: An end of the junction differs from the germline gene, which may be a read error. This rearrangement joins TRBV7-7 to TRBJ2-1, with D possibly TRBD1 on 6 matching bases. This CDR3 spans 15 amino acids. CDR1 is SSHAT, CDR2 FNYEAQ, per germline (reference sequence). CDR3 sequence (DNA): TGTGCTAGCAGCGAGGGACACGGCTCCTACAATGAGCAGTTCTTC. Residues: CASSEGHGSYNEQFF.

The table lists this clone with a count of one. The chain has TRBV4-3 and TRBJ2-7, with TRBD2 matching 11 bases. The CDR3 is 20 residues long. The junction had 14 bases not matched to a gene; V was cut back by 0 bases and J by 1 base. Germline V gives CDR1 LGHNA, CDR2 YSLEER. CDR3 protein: CASSQELVLAGAIESYEQYF. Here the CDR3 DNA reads TGCGCCAGCAGCCAAGAATTGGTACTAGCGGGAGCTATAGAATCCTACGAGCAGTACTTC.

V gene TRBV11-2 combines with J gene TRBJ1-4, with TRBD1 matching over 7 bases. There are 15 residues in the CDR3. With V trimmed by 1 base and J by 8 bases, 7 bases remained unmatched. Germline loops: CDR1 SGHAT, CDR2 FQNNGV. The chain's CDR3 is CASSLVGGASEKLFF. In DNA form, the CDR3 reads TGTGCCAGCAGCTTAGTAGGGGGCGCATCGGAAAAACTGTTTTTT.

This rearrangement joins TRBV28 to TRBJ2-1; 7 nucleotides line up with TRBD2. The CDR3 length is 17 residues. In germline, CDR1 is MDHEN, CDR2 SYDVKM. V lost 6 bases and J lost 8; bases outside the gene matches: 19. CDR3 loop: CASSQSSRGRAIYEQFF. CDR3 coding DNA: TGTGCCAGCAGCCAAAGCAGCCGGGGGAGGGCAATCTATGAGCAGTTCTTC.